This passage covers 2 T cell receptor beta chains from one sample sequenced in a study of OX40 agonist ivuxolimab in advanced cancers. Only in-frame clones appear in the TCRdb table, and some are missing; sequencing was by immunoSEQ multiplex PCR. The data contain about 45,000 clones, approximately 91% of them singletons. The sample in question was CD4+ or CD8+ T cells sorted from blood, obtained in a trial of the OX40 agonist ivuxolimab. The receptor set was obtained from an adult with an advanced solid tumor such as melanoma, head and neck, liver or kidney cancer.

This clone was seen once. The rearrangement joins TRBV28 to TRBJ1-2; the D is unclear. Germline assignment: CDR1 MDHEN and CDR2 SYDVKM. CDR3 length equals 16 residues. The germline V and J ends were trimmed by 0 bases and 2 bases, with 13 bases remaining between them. This chain's CDR3 is CASSLWEGMVNYGYTF. The CDR3 region has the DNA TGTGCCAGCAGTTTATGGGAAGGAATGGTCAACTATGGCTACACCTTC.

The rearrangement links TRBV7-2 to TRBJ2-7, with D tentatively TRBD1 (7 bases). Germline-derived CDR1 and CDR2 are SGHTA and FQGNSA. Trimming shortened V by 11 bases and J by 0 bases, and 14 bases separated the two germline ends. This CDR3 comprises 13 residues. The CDR3 nucleotides are TGTGCCTTCAGGGGGGACAGCTCCTACGAGCAGTACTTC. Residues: CAFRGDSSYEQYF.